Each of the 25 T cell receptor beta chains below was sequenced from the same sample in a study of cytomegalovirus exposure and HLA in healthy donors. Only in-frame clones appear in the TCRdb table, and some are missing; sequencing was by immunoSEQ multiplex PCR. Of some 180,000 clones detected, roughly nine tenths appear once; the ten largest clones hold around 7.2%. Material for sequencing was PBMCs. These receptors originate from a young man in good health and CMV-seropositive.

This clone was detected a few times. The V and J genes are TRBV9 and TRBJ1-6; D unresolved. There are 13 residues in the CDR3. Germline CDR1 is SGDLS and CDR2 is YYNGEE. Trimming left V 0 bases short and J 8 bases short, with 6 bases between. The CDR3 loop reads CASSVGRDSPLHF. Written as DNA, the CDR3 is TGTGCCAGCAGCGTAGGTCGGGATTCACCCCTCCACTTT.

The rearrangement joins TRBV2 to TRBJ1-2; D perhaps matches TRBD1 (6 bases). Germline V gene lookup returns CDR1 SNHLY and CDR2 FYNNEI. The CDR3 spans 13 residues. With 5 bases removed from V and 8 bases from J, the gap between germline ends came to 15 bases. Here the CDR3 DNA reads TGTGCCAGCAGTTCCCAGGGGCCTGGGGGCTACACCTTC. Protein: CASSSQGPGGYTF.

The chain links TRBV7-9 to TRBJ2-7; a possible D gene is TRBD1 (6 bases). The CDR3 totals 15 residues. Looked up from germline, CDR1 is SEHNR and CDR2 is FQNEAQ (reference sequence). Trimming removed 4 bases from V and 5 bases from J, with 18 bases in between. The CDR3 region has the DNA TGTGCCAGCAGCTCCTCGGGTACAGGGCATCACGAGCAGTACTTC. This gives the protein CASSSSGTGHHEQYF.

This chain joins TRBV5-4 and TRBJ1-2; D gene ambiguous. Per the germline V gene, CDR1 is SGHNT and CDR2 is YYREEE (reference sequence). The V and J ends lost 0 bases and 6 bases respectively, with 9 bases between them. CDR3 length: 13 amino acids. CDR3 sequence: CASSLGLPHGYTF. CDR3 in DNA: TGTGCCAGCAGCTTGGGTCTCCCCCATGGCTACACCTTC.

In DNA form, the CDR3 reads TGTGCCAGCAGTCGGACAGGCTCCTACGAGCAGTACTTC. It is translated as CASSRTGSYEQYF. The V and J genes are TRBV6-5 and TRBJ2-7; the match to TRBD1 covers 7 bases. V lost 5 bases, J lost 0 bases, and 1 base stayed unmatched. Germline V lookup: CDR1 MNHEY, CDR2 SVGAGI. The CDR3 has 13 residues.

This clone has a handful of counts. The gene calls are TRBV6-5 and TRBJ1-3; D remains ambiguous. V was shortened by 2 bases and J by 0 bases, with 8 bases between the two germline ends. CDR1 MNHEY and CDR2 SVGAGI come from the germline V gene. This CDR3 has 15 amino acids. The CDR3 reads CASSYAGRSGNTIYF. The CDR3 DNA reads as TGTGCCAGCAGTTACGCAGGACGCTCTGGAAACACCATATATTTT.

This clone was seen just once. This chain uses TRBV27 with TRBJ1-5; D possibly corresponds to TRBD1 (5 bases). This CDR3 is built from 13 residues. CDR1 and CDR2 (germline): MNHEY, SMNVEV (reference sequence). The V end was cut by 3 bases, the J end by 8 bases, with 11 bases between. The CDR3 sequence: CASSLGVLEPQHF. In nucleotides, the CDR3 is TGTGCCAGCAGTTTGGGGGTCTTAGAGCCCCAGCATTTT.

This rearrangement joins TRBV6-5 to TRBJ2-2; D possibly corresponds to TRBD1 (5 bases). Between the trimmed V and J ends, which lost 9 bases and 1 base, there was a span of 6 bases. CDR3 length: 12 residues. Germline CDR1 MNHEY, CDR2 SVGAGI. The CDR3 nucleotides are TGTGCCAGTCAGGGGAACACCGGGGAGCTGTTTTTT. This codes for CASQGNTGELFF.

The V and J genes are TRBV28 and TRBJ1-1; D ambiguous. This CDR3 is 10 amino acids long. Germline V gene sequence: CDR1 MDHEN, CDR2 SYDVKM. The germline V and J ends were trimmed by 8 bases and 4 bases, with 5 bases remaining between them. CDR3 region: CASSGTEAFF. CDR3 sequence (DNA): TGTGCCAGCTCTGGCACTGAAGCTTTCTTT.

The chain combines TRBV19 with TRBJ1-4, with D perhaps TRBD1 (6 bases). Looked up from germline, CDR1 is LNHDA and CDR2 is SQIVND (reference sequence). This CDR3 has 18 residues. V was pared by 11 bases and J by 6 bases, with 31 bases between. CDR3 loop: CAEPGYGQSRLGDEKLFF. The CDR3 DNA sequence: TGTGCCGAGCCCGGCTACGGACAGTCCCGTTTGGGCGATGAAAAACTGTTTTTT.

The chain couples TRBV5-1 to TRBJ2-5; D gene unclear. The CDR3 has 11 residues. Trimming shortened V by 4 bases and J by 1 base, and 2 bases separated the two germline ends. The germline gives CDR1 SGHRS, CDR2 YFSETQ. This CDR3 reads CASSVQETQYF. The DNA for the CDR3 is TGCGCCAGCAGCGTCCAAGAGACCCAGTACTTC.

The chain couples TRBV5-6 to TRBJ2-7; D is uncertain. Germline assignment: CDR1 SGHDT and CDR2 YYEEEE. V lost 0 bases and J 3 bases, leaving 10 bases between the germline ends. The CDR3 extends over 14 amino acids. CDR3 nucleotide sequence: TGTGCCAGCAGCTTGGGCCTGTCGGACTACGAGCAGTACTTC. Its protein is CASSLGLSDYEQYF. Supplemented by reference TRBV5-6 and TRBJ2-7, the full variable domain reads DAGVTQSPTHLIKTRGQQVTLRCSPKSGHDTVSWYQQALGQGPQFIFQYYEEEERQRGNFPDRFSGHQFPNYSSELNVNALLLGDSALYLCASSLGLSDYEQYFGPGTRLTVT.

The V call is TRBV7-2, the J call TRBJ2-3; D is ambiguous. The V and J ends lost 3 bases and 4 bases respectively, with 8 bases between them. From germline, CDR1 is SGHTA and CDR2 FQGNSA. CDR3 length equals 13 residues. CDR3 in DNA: TGTGCCAGCAGCTTGGGTAGCCCAGATACGCAGTATTTT. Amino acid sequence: CASSLGSPDTQYF. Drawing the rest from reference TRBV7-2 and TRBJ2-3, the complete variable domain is GAGVSQSPSNKVTEKGKDVELRCDPISGHTALYWYRQSLGQGLEFLIYFQGNSAPDKSGLPSDRFSAERTGGSVSTLTIQRTQQEDSAVYLCASSLGSPDTQYFGPGTRLTVL.

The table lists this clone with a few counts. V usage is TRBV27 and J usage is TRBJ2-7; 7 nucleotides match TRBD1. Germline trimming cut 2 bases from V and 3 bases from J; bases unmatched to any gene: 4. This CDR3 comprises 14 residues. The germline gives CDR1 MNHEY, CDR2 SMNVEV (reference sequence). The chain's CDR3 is CASSLGAGGYEQYF. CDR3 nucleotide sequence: TGTGCCAGCAGTTTAGGGGCAGGGGGCTACGAGCAGTACTTC.

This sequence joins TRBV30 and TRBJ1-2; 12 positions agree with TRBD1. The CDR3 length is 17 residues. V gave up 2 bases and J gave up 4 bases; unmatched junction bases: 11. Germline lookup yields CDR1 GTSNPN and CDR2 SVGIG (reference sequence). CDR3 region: CAWSPRDRGPIGYGYTF. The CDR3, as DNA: TGTGCCTGGAGTCCCAGGGACAGGGGGCCCATAGGCTATGGCTACACCTTC.

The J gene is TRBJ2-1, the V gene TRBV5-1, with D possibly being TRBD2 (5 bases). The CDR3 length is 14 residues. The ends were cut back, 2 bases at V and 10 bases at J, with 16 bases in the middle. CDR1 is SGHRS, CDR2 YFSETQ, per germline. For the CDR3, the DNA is TGCGCCAGCAGCTTTGAGGGCGGCTTGGACGAGCAGTTCTTC. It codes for CASSFEGGLDEQFF.

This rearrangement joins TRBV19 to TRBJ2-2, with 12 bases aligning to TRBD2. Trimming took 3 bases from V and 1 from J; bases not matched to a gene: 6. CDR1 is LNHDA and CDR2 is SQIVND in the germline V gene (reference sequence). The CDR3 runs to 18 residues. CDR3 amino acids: CASSIRLAGEMNTGELFF. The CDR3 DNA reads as TGTGCCAGTAGTATCCGACTAGCGGGGGAAATGAACACCGGGGAGCTGTTTTTT.

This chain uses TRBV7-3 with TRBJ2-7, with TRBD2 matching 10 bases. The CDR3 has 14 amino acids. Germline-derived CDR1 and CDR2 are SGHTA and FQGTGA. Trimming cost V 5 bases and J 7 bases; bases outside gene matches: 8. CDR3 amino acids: CASSLAGAKEEQYF. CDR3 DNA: TGTGCCAGCAGCCTAGCGGGGGCGAAGGAAGAGCAGTACTTC. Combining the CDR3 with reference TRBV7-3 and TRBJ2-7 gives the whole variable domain GAGVSQTPSNKVTEKGKYVELRCDPISGHTALYWYRQSLGQGPEFLIYFQGTGAADDSGLPNDRFFAVRPEGSVSTLKIQRTERGDSAVYLCASSLAGAKEEQYFGPGTRLTVT.

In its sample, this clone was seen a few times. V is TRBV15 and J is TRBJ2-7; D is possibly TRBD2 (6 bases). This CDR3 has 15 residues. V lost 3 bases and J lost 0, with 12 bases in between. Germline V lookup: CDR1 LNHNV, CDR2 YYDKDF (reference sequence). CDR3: CATSRPEGISYEQYF. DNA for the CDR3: TGTGCCACCAGCAGGCCGGAGGGAATCTCCTACGAGCAGTACTTC.

This chain's CDR3 is CASSSQGLNTEAFF. The CDR3 DNA is TGCGCCAGCAGCTCCCAGGGCTTGAACACTGAAGCTTTCTTT. The genes are TRBV5-1 and TRBJ1-1; the D gene is possibly TRBD1 (5 bases). Germline V CDR1 and CDR2: SGHRS, YFSETQ. The CDR3 is 14 residues long. Trimming removed 3 bases at V and 0 bases at J, with 9 bases between.

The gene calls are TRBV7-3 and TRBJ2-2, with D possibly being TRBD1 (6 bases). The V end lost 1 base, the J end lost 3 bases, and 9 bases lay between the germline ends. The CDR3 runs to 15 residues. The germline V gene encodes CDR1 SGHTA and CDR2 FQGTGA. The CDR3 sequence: CASSLNRAHTGELFF. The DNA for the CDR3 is TGTGCCAGCAGCTTAAACAGGGCCCACACCGGGGAGCTGTTTTTT.

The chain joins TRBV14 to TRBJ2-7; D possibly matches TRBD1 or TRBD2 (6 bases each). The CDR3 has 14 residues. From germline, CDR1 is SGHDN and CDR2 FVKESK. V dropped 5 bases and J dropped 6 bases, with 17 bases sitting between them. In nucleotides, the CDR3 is TGTGCCAGCAGCTCTGTCCGGGGGCTAGCCGAGCAGTACTTC. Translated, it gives CASSSVRGLAEQYF.

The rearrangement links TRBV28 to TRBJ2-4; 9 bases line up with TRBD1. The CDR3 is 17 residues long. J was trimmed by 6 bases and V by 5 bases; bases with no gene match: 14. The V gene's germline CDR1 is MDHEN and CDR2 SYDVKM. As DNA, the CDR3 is TGTGCCAGCAGTCCAGAGCGACCGGGACAGGGTATAAACATTCAGTACTTC. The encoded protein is CASSPERPGQGINIQYF. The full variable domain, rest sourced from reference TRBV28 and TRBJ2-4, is DVKVTQSSRYLVKRTGEKVFLECVQDMDHENMFWYRQDPGLGLRLIYFSYDVKMKEKGDIPEGYSVSREKKERFSLILESASTNQTSMYLCASSPERPGQGINIQYFGAGTRLSVL.

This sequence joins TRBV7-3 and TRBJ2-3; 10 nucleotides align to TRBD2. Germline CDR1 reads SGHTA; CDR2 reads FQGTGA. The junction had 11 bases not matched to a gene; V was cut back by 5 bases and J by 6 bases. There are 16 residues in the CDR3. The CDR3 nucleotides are TGTGCCAGCAGCCCAGGAAGTCTAGCGGGAGTTGATACGCAGTATTTT. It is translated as CASSPGSLAGVDTQYF.

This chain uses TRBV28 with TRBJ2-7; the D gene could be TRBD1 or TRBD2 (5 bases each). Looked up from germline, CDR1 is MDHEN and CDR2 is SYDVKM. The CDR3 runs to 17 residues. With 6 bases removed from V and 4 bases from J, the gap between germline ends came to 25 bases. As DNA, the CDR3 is TGTGCCAGCAGCGGTCGACCCCCGGGACGGGGCTTTTACGAGCAGTACTTC. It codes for CASSGRPPGRGFYEQYF.